This T cell receptor beta chain was retrieved from a study of cytomegalovirus exposure and HLA in healthy donors. Regarding the study as a whole: Whilst most TCR sequences proved rare, a subset of public TCRs occurred across many donors. Roughly uniform depth of sequencing across donors was assumed in presence/absence analyses.

Comment on this clone: Its antigen is unknown.

The PCR had 60 Vbeta and 13 Jbeta primers. Profiled with immunoSEQ multiplex PCR; TCRdb holds only in-frame clones, not every one. The repertoire holds around 160,000 clones, 70% to 80% seen once, with 1.4% to 1.5% in the top ten. The clonotype comes from a male donor in good health and CMV-seronegative. The sample comprised PBMCs.

The CDR3 loop reads CASTVEPGQRTYEQYF. The CDR3 DNA follows: TGTGCCAGCACCGTCGAACCGGGACAGAGGACCTACGAGCAGTACTTC. The rearrangement joins TRBV2 to TRBJ2-7; 7 bases match TRBD1. Germline CDR1 SNHLY, CDR2 FYNNEI. The junction had 14 bases not matched to a gene; V was cut back by 7 bases and J by 2 bases. The CDR3 has 16 amino acids.